The rows below give T cell receptor beta chains drawn from one sample of a study of T-cell memory formation after mild COVID-19. TCRdb redid the calling of the 5' RACE reads with MiXCR, one entry per CDR3 protein. The sample holds about 190,000 distinct CDR3 sequences, about 10% seen once. The sequenced sample was PBMCs or a T cell subset sorted from them (not recorded which). These receptor sequences come from a man younger than 35 who had mild COVID-19 (a few samples of this study predate the infection). Cell type and time point are not known. Each CDR3 is given with its conserved first and last residue. Fields, in order: J gene, clone size, D gene, V gene, CDR3 protein, CDR3 DNA. D genes are given only for firm matches. For some rows the clone size is stated as once, few or many, or as a class when expanded; others skip it.

J gene: TRBJ2-1; clone size: .; D gene: .; V gene: TRBV18; CDR3 protein: CASSRESSYNEQFF; CDR3 DNA: TGTGCCAGCTCACGTGAATCCTCCTACAATGAGCAGTTCTTC
J gene: TRBJ2-7; clone size: few; D gene: TRBD1; V gene: TRBV2; CDR3 protein: CASSGDRGTEQYF; CDR3 DNA: TGTGCCAGCAGTGGGGACAGGGGGACCGAGCAGTACTTC
J gene: TRBJ1-2; clone size: .; D gene: .; V gene: TRBV28; CDR3 protein: CASSFMAYGYTF; CDR3 DNA: TGTGCCAGCAGTTTCATGGCCTATGGCTACACCTTC
J gene: TRBJ2-2; clone size: .; D gene: .; V gene: TRBV12-3/TRBV12-4; CDR3 protein: CASRTSRVAGELFF; CDR3 DNA: TGTGCCAGCCGCACCAGTAGGGTAGCCGGGGAGCTGTTTTTT
J gene: TRBJ2-5; clone size: .; D gene: .; V gene: TRBV7-3; CDR3 protein: CASSPSGIGETQYF; CDR3 DNA: TGTGCCAGCAGCCCCTCCGGAATCGGAGAGACCCAGTACTTC
J gene: TRBJ2-7; clone size: .; D gene: .; V gene: TRBV7-2; CDR3 protein: CASSLGRFPVYEQYF; CDR3 DNA: TGTGCCAGCAGCTTGGGGCGTTTCCCAGTCTACGAGCAGTACTTC
J gene: TRBJ2-1; clone size: .; D gene: TRBD2; V gene: TRBV11-3; CDR3 protein: CASSSYGTSNEQFF; CDR3 DNA: TGTGCCAGCAGCTCCTATGGGACTAGCAATGAGCAGTTCTTC
J gene: TRBJ2-1; clone size: .; D gene: .; V gene: TRBV27; CDR3 protein: CASTTVRRYNEQFF; CDR3 DNA: TGTGCCAGCACCACCGTTCGGAGGTACAATGAGCAGTTCTTC
J gene: TRBJ2-5; clone size: .; D gene: TRBD2; V gene: TRBV29-1; CDR3 protein: CSVDRGGRETQYF; CDR3 DNA: TGCAGCGTTGATCGGGGGGGCCGGGAGACCCAGTACTTC
J gene: TRBJ2-5; clone size: few; D gene: TRBD2; V gene: TRBV5-1; CDR3 protein: CATGRGKETQYF; CDR3 DNA: TGCGCCACGGGGCGGGGGAAAGAGACCCAGTACTTC
J gene: TRBJ1-3; clone size: .; D gene: .; V gene: TRBV12-3/TRBV12-4; CDR3 protein: CASSLLGAIYF; CDR3 DNA: TGTGCCAGCAGCCTTCTGGGGGCCATATATTTT
J gene: TRBJ1-4; clone size: .; D gene: .; V gene: TRBV12-3/TRBV12-4; CDR3 protein: CASSRPRPNNEKLFF; CDR3 DNA: TGTGCCAGCAGTCGCCCCCGTCCCAATAATGAAAAACTGTTTTTT
J gene: TRBJ1-6; clone size: .; D gene: .; V gene: TRBV12-3/TRBV12-4; CDR3 protein: CASSYNRGNSPLHF; CDR3 DNA: TGTGCCAGCAGTTACAATAGAGGGAATTCACCCCTCCACTTT
J gene: TRBJ2-2; clone size: .; D gene: TRBD1; V gene: TRBV7-2; CDR3 protein: CASSPGTGGYTGELFF; CDR3 DNA: TGTGCCAGCAGCCCCGGGACAGGGGGGTACACCGGGGAGCTGTTTTTT
J gene: TRBJ2-1; clone size: few; D gene: .; V gene: TRBV18; CDR3 protein: CASSPIRIYNEQFF; CDR3 DNA: TGTGCCAGCTCACCAATTCGAATCTACAATGAGCAGTTCTTC
J gene: TRBJ1-5; clone size: few; D gene: .; V gene: TRBV28; CDR3 protein: CASSPSGRSGQPQHF; CDR3 DNA: TGTGCCAGCAGCCCCTCGGGCAGGTCGGGACAGCCCCAGCATTTT
J gene: TRBJ1-2; clone size: few; D gene: .; V gene: TRBV7-9; CDR3 protein: CASSTVNNYGYTF; CDR3 DNA: TGTGCCAGCAGCACGGTTAATAACTATGGCTACACCTTC
J gene: TRBJ1-2; clone size: few; D gene: .; V gene: TRBV12-3/TRBV12-4; CDR3 protein: CASTPEVGVYGYTF; CDR3 DNA: TGTGCCAGCACCCCGGAGGTCGGGGTATATGGCTACACCTTC
J gene: TRBJ2-3; clone size: .; D gene: .; V gene: TRBV5-6; CDR3 protein: CASSLIADTQYF; CDR3 DNA: TGTGCCAGCAGCTTGATCGCAGATACGCAGTATTTT
J gene: TRBJ2-2; clone size: few; D gene: .; V gene: TRBV29-1; CDR3 protein: CSAKSGRDTGELFF; CDR3 DNA: TGCAGCGCTAAGAGTGGTAGAGACACCGGGGAGCTGTTTTTT
J gene: TRBJ2-3; clone size: .; D gene: TRBD2; V gene: TRBV5-1; CDR3 protein: CASSVTSGGGTDTQYF; CDR3 DNA: TGCGCCAGCAGCGTGACTAGCGGGGGGGGGACAGATACGCAGTATTTT
J gene: TRBJ1-4; clone size: .; D gene: .; V gene: TRBV5-4; CDR3 protein: CASSLRTVDEKLFF; CDR3 DNA: TGTGCCAGCAGCTTGCGGACAGTGGATGAAAAACTGTTTTTT